This is a list of T cell receptor beta chains from one sample in a study of human T cells and chemical hapten exposure. TCRdb re-called the RACE reads with MiXCR, one entry per CDR3 protein. This table has around 110,000 distinct CDR3 sequences, 9.5% to 13% appearing once. The specimen comprised whole blood, sampled in connection with sensitization to the hapten diphenylcyclopropenone (DPC). The receptors were gathered from a woman aged 45-60 years with alopecia areata. Some clones in this sample may be carry-over from other donors' samples. Both conserved end residues are part of each CDR3. D genes are given only for firm matches. For some rows the clone size is stated as once, few or many, or as a class when expanded; others skip it.

many | TRBJ1-2 | NA | TRBV18 | TGTGCCAGCTCACCACCTCAGGGAGGCTACACCTTC | CASSPPQGGYTF
NA | TRBJ1-1 | NA | TRBV11-2 | TGTGCCAGCAGCCGGGGACATTTGAACACTGAAGCTTTCTTT | CASSRGHLNTEAFF
NA | TRBJ1-5 | TRBD1 | TRBV6-1 | TGTGCCAGCAGTGAGGAAGGGACAGGCCCCCAGCATTTT | CASSEEGTGPQHF
NA | TRBJ2-7 | TRBD2 | TRBV7-9 | TGTGCCAGCAGAACTACTAGCGGGGGAGGCATCTCCGAGCAGTACTTC | CASRTTSGGGISEQYF
few | TRBJ1-1 | NA | TRBV6-5 | TGTGCCAGCAGAAACATGTACACTGAAGCTTTCTTT | CASRNMYTEAFF
NA | TRBJ1-5 | NA | TRBV18 | TGTGCCAGCTCACTTTCCCCGGGCAGGGGTACAAGGCCCCAGCATTTT | CASSLSPGRGTRPQHF
many | TRBJ2-2 | NA | TRBV7-9 | TGTGCCAGCAGCTTCCCTCAGGGTTCCTCCCGAGGGGAGCTGTTTTTT | CASSFPQGSSRGELFF
many | TRBJ2-2 | NA | TRBV24-1 | TGTGCCACCAGTGGGGCGGCGAACACCGGGGAGCTGTTTTTT | CATSGAANTGELFF
NA | TRBJ2-2 | NA | TRBV7-8 | TGTGCCAGCAGCTTTTTCTCCTCGGTAACCGGGGAGCTGTTTTTT | CASSFFSSVTGELFF
NA | TRBJ2-4 | TRBD2 | TRBV7-6 | TGTGCCAGCAGCTCCCGGCCCCGTGGACTAGTGTATGGCATTCAGTACTTC | CASSSRPRGLVYGIQYF
many | TRBJ1-1 | NA | TRBV7-8 | TGTGCCAGCAGCCCCCTCGCGAGGGGTACTGAAGCTTTCTTT | CASSPLARGTEAFF
few | TRBJ2-7 | TRBD1 | TRBV7-6 | TGTGCCAGCAGCCCATACGGCGGACAGGGGATTGAGCAGTACTTC | CASSPYGGQGIEQYF
NA | TRBJ1-5 | NA | TRBV20-1 | TGCAGTGCTAGAGCCGGGGGGGGCAATCAGCCCCAGCATTTT | CSARAGGGNQPQHF
NA | TRBJ2-1 | TRBD2 | TRBV10-3 | TGTGCCATCAGTAGCGGGAGGGCGGGCAGCAATGAGCAGTTCTTC | CAISSGRAGSNEQFF
few | TRBJ2-7 | NA | TRBV5-1 | TGCGCCAGCAGCTCTTTGACAGACTACGAGCAGTACTTC | CASSSLTDYEQYF
many | TRBJ2-1 | NA | TRBV2 | TGTGCCAGCAGCCCGTTAAGTCCGGTGAATGAGCAGTTCTTC | CASSPLSPVNEQFF
many | TRBJ1-6 | NA | TRBV20-1 | TGCAGTGCCCCAGGCCGGGGGTTGGATTCACCCCTCCACTTT | CSAPGRGLDSPLHF
NA | TRBJ1-1 | NA | TRBV5-1 | TGCGCCAGCAGCTTGAAAACGGGGCAGGAAGCTTTCTTT | CASSLKTGQEAFF
NA | TRBJ2-2 | NA | TRBV4-1 | TGCGCCAGCAGCCAAGGGCAGGGAAGGAACACCGGGGAGCTGTTTTTT | CASSQGQGRNTGELFF
NA | TRBJ1-2 | TRBD1 | TRBV29-1 | TGCAGCGCCAACCCACAGGGGGCCAGCTATGGCTACACCTTC | CSANPQGASYGYTF
many | TRBJ2-1 | NA | TRBV4-3 | TGCGCCAGCAGCCCATCGGGTCAACTCAACAATGAGCAGTTCTTC | CASSPSGQLNNEQFF
few | TRBJ1-2 | NA | TRBV28 | TGTGCCAGCAGTTCCCCTCCGGCAGGCGCCTATGGCTACACCTTC | CASSSPPAGAYGYTF
few | TRBJ2-3 | TRBD2 | TRBV2 | TGTGCCAGCCTAGCGGAATACACAGATACGCAGTATTTT | CASLAEYTDTQYF
NA | TRBJ2-1 | TRBD2 | TRBV6-2/TRBV6-3 | TGTGCCAGCAAGGCGGGGGGAACCTACAATGAGCAGTTCTTC | CASKAGGTYNEQFF
once | TRBJ1-2 | NA | TRBV6-6 | TGTGCCAGCAGTTTAACAGGGATGGATGGCTACACCTTC | CASSLTGMDGYTF
NA | TRBJ2-5 | NA | TRBV5-6 | TGTGCCAGCAGCCGGAGGGGGGTTCAAGAGACCCAGTACTTC | CASSRRGVQETQYF
few | TRBJ2-7 | NA | TRBV2 | TGTGCCAGCAGTGCCTACGAGCAGTACTTC | CASSAYEQYF
NA | TRBJ2-4 | NA | TRBV28 | TGTGTCTCAGCTGGATCCCTAGCCAAAAACATTCAGTACTTC | CVSAGSLAKNIQYF
few | TRBJ2-3 | NA | TRBV20-1 | TGCAGTGCTAGAGATCAGCCCTGGAGGGACACAGATACGCAGTATTTT | CSARDQPWRDTDTQYF
many | TRBJ2-2 | TRBD2 | TRBV7-2 | TGTGCCAGCACCCCTATAGCGGGAGTAAGGACCGGGGAGCTGTTTTTT | CASTPIAGVRTGELFF
few | TRBJ1-6 | NA | TRBV7-2 | TGTGCCAGCAGCTCGACCGCCCCCAGGTCACCCTCCTCACCCCTCCACTTT | CASSSTAPRSPSSPLHF
few | TRBJ2-5 | NA | TRBV6-2/TRBV6-3 | TGTGCCAGCAGTTACCCGGGACTGCGTTCAGAGACCCAGTACTTC | CASSYPGLRSETQYF
many | TRBJ1-1 | NA | TRBV7-6 | TGTGCCAGCAGCTTACCGGGGGGCGCATATTCTGAAGCTTTCTTT | CASSLPGGAYSEAFF
many | TRBJ2-2 | NA | TRBV28 | TGTGCCAGCAGTTTCATAGACAGCACCGGGGAGCTGTTTTTT | CASSFIDSTGELFF
NA | TRBJ1-1 | TRBD1 | TRBV29-1 | TGCAGCGTTGCCCCCCGACAGGGCCCAACGTTGGGTGAAGCTTTCTTT | CSVAPRQGPTLGEAFF
few | TRBJ2-7 | TRBD1 | TRBV11-2 | TGTGCCAGCAGCTATGGACAGGGGCGGGAGCAGTACTTC | CASSYGQGREQYF
many | TRBJ1-3 | NA | TRBV28 | TGTGCCAGCAGTTTACTTGGAAACACCATATATTTT | CASSLLGNTIYF
many | TRBJ2-2 | NA | TRBV3-1 | TGTGCCAGCAGCCAAGATCCCCCCGGGGACGGCACCGGGGAGCTGTTTTTT | CASSQDPPGDGTGELFF
few | TRBJ2-7 | NA | TRBV28 | TGTGCCAGCAGTCCCTCATCGACAGGTCGTGAGCAGTACTTC | CASSPSSTGREQYF
NA | TRBJ2-5 | NA | TRBV12-3/TRBV12-4 | TGTGCCAGCAGTGCCCTCGATTTGACCCAGTACTTC | CASSALDLTQYF
NA | TRBJ1-5 | NA | TRBV7-2 | TGTGCCAGCGGGAATTATCAGCCCCAGCATTTT | CASGNYQPQHF
NA | TRBJ2-1 | TRBD2 | TRBV5-1 | TGCGCCAGCAGCTTTAGCGGGAATGAGCAGTTCTTC | CASSFSGNEQFF
few | TRBJ1-3 | NA | TRBV27 | TGTGCCAGCAGTTTTTGGGGGCCCGGAAACACCATATATTTT | CASSFWGPGNTIYF
NA | TRBJ2-5 | NA | TRBV7-2 | TGTGCCAGCAGCTCAAGCTCGGGAGCAGAGACCCAGTACTTC | CASSSSSGAETQYF
few | TRBJ1-2 | NA | TRBV28 | TGTGCCAGCAGTCCCCCCCCAGAATACTATGGCTACACCTTC | CASSPPPEYYGYTF
NA | TRBJ2-1 | TRBD1 | TRBV5-1 | TGCGCCAGCAGCTTCAGGACAGGTTCCTACAATGAGCAGTCCTTC | CASSFRTGSYNEQSF
few | TRBJ2-3 | TRBD2 | TRBV12-3/TRBV12-4 | TGTGCCAGCAGTTTTTCCGCTAGCGGGAGGCCGGCGACAGATACGCAGTATTTT | CASSFSASGRPATDTQYF
many | TRBJ1-4 | NA | TRBV4-3 | TGCGCCAGCAGCCCTGCCACAGAGAATGAAAAACTGTTTTTT | CASSPATENEKLFF
NA | TRBJ1-5 | TRBD1 | TRBV7-9 | TGTGCCAGCAGCCAGATTGGGACAGAAAATCAGCCCCAGCATTTT | CASSQIGTENQPQHF
few | TRBJ1-6 | NA | TRBV6-5 | TGTGCCAGCAGTTACGGGCCAGTTGGTTCACCCCTCCACTTT | CASSYGPVGSPLHF
NA | TRBJ1-5 | TRBD1 | TRBV7-2 | TGTGCCAGCAGCTTGGGGACAGGGGGTGTTCAGCCCCAGCATTTT | CASSLGTGGVQPQHF
NA | TRBJ2-2 | TRBD1 | TRBV5-1 | TGCGCCAGCAGCTTGGGGGACAGGGACCACGGGGAGCTGTTTTTT | CASSLGDRDHGELFF
NA | TRBJ1-5 | NA | TRBV6-6 | TGTGCCAGCATCAGTAGTAATAGCAATCAGCCCCAGCATTTT | CASISSNSNQPQHF
many | TRBJ2-3 | TRBD2 | TRBV5-4 | TGTGCCAGCAGCCCAACCGGGACTAGCGGAACAGATACGCAGTATTTT | CASSPTGTSGTDTQYF